These T cell receptor beta chains were read from a single sample in a study of cytomegalovirus exposure and HLA in healthy donors. Profiled with immunoSEQ multiplex PCR; TCRdb holds only in-frame clones, not every one. The table includes roughly 170,000 clones, roughly 78% detected once. The sample taken for sequencing was PBMCs. All receptors derive from a woman aged 50 to 60 in good health and CMV-seropositive. The CDR3 runs from the conserved cysteine through the conserved F or W. A D gene is named only where the DNA matches it firmly. Not all rows give a size; the values are once, few, many and, for expanded clones, a class.

V gene: TRBV7-6; J gene: TRBJ1-1; D gene: .; clone size: .; CDR3 DNA: TGTGCCAGCAGCTTCGCCGAAAGCAACACTGAAGCTTTCTTT; CDR3 protein: CASSFAESNTEAFF
V gene: TRBV7-9; J gene: TRBJ1-6; D gene: TRBD1; clone size: .; CDR3 DNA: TGTGCCAGCAGCCCGGGACAGTCCAATTCACCCCTCCACTTT; CDR3 protein: CASSPGQSNSPLHF
V gene: TRBV15; J gene: TRBJ1-1; D gene: .; clone size: .; CDR3 DNA: TGTGCCACCAGCTCTGCAGTCCCGGGGGGGAGTGAAGCTTTCTTT; CDR3 protein: CATSSAVPGGSEAFF
V gene: TRBV19; J gene: TRBJ1-1; D gene: TRBD1; clone size: .; CDR3 DNA: TGTGCCAGTCGTAAGACAGGGCTCCTGAACACTGAAGCTTTCTTT; CDR3 protein: CASRKTGLLNTEAFF
V gene: TRBV4-1; J gene: TRBJ1-2; D gene: .; clone size: .; CDR3 DNA: TGCGCCAGCAGCCAGGTGGACAGCCTTCCCTCTATGGACTACACCTTC; CDR3 protein: CASSQVDSLPSMDYTF
V gene: TRBV5-6; J gene: TRBJ2-7; D gene: .; clone size: .; CDR3 DNA: TGTGCCAGCGGTCGGGGCTACGAGCAGTACTTC; CDR3 protein: CASGRGYEQYF
V gene: TRBV5-8; J gene: TRBJ1-1; D gene: TRBD1; clone size: .; CDR3 DNA: TGTGCCAGCAGCTGGACAGGGAGAGGCACTGAAGCTTTCTTT; CDR3 protein: CASSWTGRGTEAFF
V gene: TRBV9; J gene: TRBJ1-1; D gene: .; clone size: .; CDR3 DNA: TGTGCCAGCAGTCGGGGCGGGGAGGGGTACACTGAAGCTTTCTTT; CDR3 protein: CASSRGGEGYTEAFF
V gene: TRBV5-4; J gene: TRBJ1-3; D gene: .; clone size: .; CDR3 DNA: TGTGCCAGCAGCTTGGACGGGGTCTCTGGAAACACCATATATTTT; CDR3 protein: CASSLDGVSGNTIYF
V gene: TRBV6-1; J gene: TRBJ2-7; D gene: .; clone size: .; CDR3 DNA: TGTGCCAGCAGTGAAGCCGCGGGCAGTTCGGACGAGCAGTACTTC; CDR3 protein: CASSEAAGSSDEQYF
V gene: TRBV12-5; J gene: TRBJ1-4; D gene: TRBD1; clone size: once; CDR3 DNA: TGTGCTAGTGGTTTGCCCTTAGGGACAGGGGATTCTGAAAAACTGTTTTTT; CDR3 protein: CASGLPLGTGDSEKLFF
V gene: TRBV21-1; J gene: TRBJ2-2; D gene: .; clone size: .; CDR3 DNA: TGTGCCAGCAGCAAATTGGGGACTAGCGGGGGGGCCGACACCGGGGAGCTGTTTTTT; CDR3 protein: CASSKLGTSGGADTGELFF
V gene: TRBV4-1; J gene: TRBJ2-3; D gene: .; clone size: .; CDR3 DNA: TGCGCGGGCAGGCAAAGCGAGTCTAGCACAGATACGCAGTATTTT; CDR3 protein: CAGRQSESSTDTQYF
V gene: TRBV30; J gene: TRBJ2-1; D gene: .; clone size: .; CDR3 DNA: TGTGCTTCGCCTCGAGTCTCGGTCAATGAGCAGTTCTTC; CDR3 protein: CASPRVSVNEQFF
V gene: TRBV7-9; J gene: TRBJ1-3; D gene: .; clone size: .; CDR3 DNA: TGTGCCAGCAGCCCCGCCCGGGTCTCTGGAAACACCATATATTTT; CDR3 protein: CASSPARVSGNTIYF
V gene: TRBV19; J gene: TRBJ1-2; D gene: .; clone size: .; CDR3 DNA: TGTGCCAGTAGTCCTCCTAGAGTTGAAATCTATGGCTACACCTTC; CDR3 protein: CASSPPRVEIYGYTF
V gene: TRBV7-3; J gene: TRBJ2-2; D gene: .; clone size: .; CDR3 DNA: TGTGCCAGCAGCTTAAGGGGGGGCGACACCGGGGAGCTGTTTTTT; CDR3 protein: CASSLRGGDTGELFF
V gene: TRBV10-3; J gene: TRBJ2-1; D gene: TRBD1; clone size: .; CDR3 DNA: TGTGCCATCAGTGGAGATGGGGACAGTATCTACAATGAGCAGTTCTTC; CDR3 protein: CAISGDGDSIYNEQFF
V gene: TRBV4-1; J gene: TRBJ1-6; D gene: .; clone size: .; CDR3 DNA: TGCGCCAGCAGCCGTCGGATCGGAGATTCACCCCTCCACTTT; CDR3 protein: CASSRRIGDSPLHF
V gene: TRBV19; J gene: TRBJ1-2; D gene: .; clone size: .; CDR3 DNA: TGTGCCAGTAGTATAGGATCGCAGGGCGGCCGTGGCTACACCTTC; CDR3 protein: CASSIGSQGGRGYTF
V gene: TRBV27; J gene: TRBJ1-4; D gene: .; clone size: once; CDR3 DNA: TGTGCCAGCAGTTCGCCCGGGGAGGGCGAGGAAAAACTGTTTTTT; CDR3 protein: CASSSPGEGEEKLFF
V gene: TRBV5-1; J gene: TRBJ1-6; D gene: TRBD1; clone size: .; CDR3 DNA: TGCGCCAGCAGCTTGGGACAGGGTAGGAGTTCACCCCTCCACTTT; CDR3 protein: CASSLGQGRSSPLHF
V gene: TRBV5-1; J gene: TRBJ2-7; D gene: TRBD2; clone size: .; CDR3 DNA: TGCGCCAGCAGCTTTAGCGGGGGGCGGGGCGAGCAGTACTTC; CDR3 protein: CASSFSGGRGEQYF
V gene: TRBV9; J gene: TRBJ2-1; D gene: TRBD2; clone size: .; CDR3 DNA: TGTGCCAGCAGCCCGAGTGGGGGGGCCTACAATGAGCAGTTCTTC; CDR3 protein: CASSPSGGAYNEQFF
V gene: TRBV4-2; J gene: TRBJ2-3; D gene: TRBD2; clone size: .; CDR3 DNA: TGTGCCAGCAGCCAGCCCCCGCTAGCGGGGTACACAGATACGCAGTATTTT; CDR3 protein: CASSQPPLAGYTDTQYF
V gene: TRBV7-9; J gene: TRBJ1-5; D gene: .; clone size: .; CDR3 DNA: TGTGCCAGCAGCCTAGGGTGGCAGGGGAGCGGTCAGCCCCAGCATTTT; CDR3 protein: CASSLGWQGSGQPQHF
V gene: TRBV28; J gene: TRBJ2-3; D gene: TRBD2; clone size: few; CDR3 DNA: TGTGCCAGCAGTCCCGGGGGGGGCGGGGTGGATACGCAGTATTTT; CDR3 protein: CASSPGGGGVDTQYF
V gene: TRBV7-9; J gene: TRBJ1-1; D gene: .; clone size: .; CDR3 DNA: TGTGCCAGCAGCTTAGAATTGGCCACTGAAGCTTTCTTT; CDR3 protein: CASSLELATEAFF
V gene: TRBV5-1; J gene: TRBJ2-3; D gene: TRBD2; clone size: .; CDR3 DNA: TGCGCCAGCAGCCCGAGCGGGAGAACAGATACGCAGTATTTT; CDR3 protein: CASSPSGRTDTQYF
V gene: TRBV5-5; J gene: TRBJ1-4; D gene: .; clone size: .; CDR3 DNA: TGTGCCAGCAGCTTGGGGACAAGAAATGAAAAACTGTTTTTT; CDR3 protein: CASSLGTRNEKLFF
V gene: TRBV9; J gene: TRBJ2-1; D gene: TRBD2; clone size: .; CDR3 DNA: TGTGCCAGCAGCCAACTAGCGGTTGAGCAGTTCTTC; CDR3 protein: CASSQLAVEQFF
V gene: TRBV7-8; J gene: TRBJ1-6; D gene: TRBD1; clone size: .; CDR3 DNA: TGTGCCAGCAGCTTATCTCGAGGGGGACAGGGAGGATCACCCCTCCACTTT; CDR3 protein: CASSLSRGGQGGSPLHF
V gene: TRBV2; J gene: TRBJ2-1; D gene: TRBD1; clone size: .; CDR3 DNA: TGTGCCAGCAGCCGGACAGGGAATGAGCAGTTCTTC; CDR3 protein: CASSRTGNEQFF
V gene: TRBV5-4; J gene: TRBJ2-7; D gene: TRBD1; clone size: .; CDR3 DNA: TGTGCCAGCAGCCACCCTGACTTCGGACAGGGGGCTAACGAGCAGTACTTC; CDR3 protein: CASSHPDFGQGANEQYF
V gene: TRBV5-1; J gene: TRBJ1-1; D gene: .; clone size: .; CDR3 DNA: TGCGCCAGCAGCTTGGAACAGAGCAACTCCTACACTGAAGCTTTCTTT; CDR3 protein: CASSLEQSNSYTEAFF
V gene: TRBV9; J gene: TRBJ2-2; D gene: .; clone size: .; CDR3 DNA: TGTGCCAGCAGCGTAGGAGTAAGGGGGAACGCCGGGGAGCTGTTTTTT; CDR3 protein: CASSVGVRGNAGELFF
V gene: TRBV19; J gene: TRBJ1-1; D gene: .; clone size: .; CDR3 DNA: TGTGCCAGTAGCCCTAAGGGGGGGCTGAGTCTCATGAACACTGAAGCTTTCTTT; CDR3 protein: CASSPKGGLSLMNTEAFF
V gene: TRBV4-1; J gene: TRBJ1-1; D gene: TRBD1; clone size: few; CDR3 DNA: TGCGCCAGCAGCCGCCTGGGACAGGGGAACACTGAAGCTTTCTTT; CDR3 protein: CASSRLGQGNTEAFF
V gene: TRBV9; J gene: TRBJ2-3; D gene: TRBD1; clone size: .; CDR3 DNA: TGTGCCAGCAGCTCCCGGACAGGGCTAGATACGCAGTATTTT; CDR3 protein: CASSSRTGLDTQYF
V gene: TRBV7-2; J gene: TRBJ1-1; D gene: TRBD1; clone size: .; CDR3 DNA: TGTGCCAGCAGCCCGGACAGGGGGCAGATGGCTTTCTTT; CDR3 protein: CASSPDRGQMAFF